This TCR beta chain derives from a study of human T cells and chemical hapten exposure. Across the whole study: A mostly female patient group had alopecia areata, totalis or universalis.

The CDR3 is 18 amino acids. V was clipped by 2 bases and J by 2 bases; unmatched bases: 7. Per the germline V gene, CDR1 is SEHNR and CDR2 is FQNEAQ (reference sequence). For the library, individual cDNA molecules each received unique molecular identifiers. TCRdb reprocessed the RACE reads via MiXCR and lists one record per CDR3 protein. The sample holds fewer than 200,000 distinct CDR3 sequences, almost 30% seen once. As for time point: pre-sensitization, week 0. The treatment denotes: therapeutic diphenylcyclopropenone sensitization with weekly scalp DPC. Study-wide results and caveats: The donor cohort had alopecia, so its immune response may not match that of healthy people.

Turning to this clonotype: The antigen is undetermined.

The chain employs TRBV7-9 and TRBJ2-2, with 11 nucleotides matching TRBD2. This TCR was sampled from a woman aged 25-40 years with alopecia areata. Some clones in this sample may be carry-over from other donors' samples. The sample was whole blood, taken in connection with sensitization to the hapten diphenylcyclopropenone (DPC). The CDR3 loop is CASSLRRLAGGNTGELFF. CDR3 DNA: TGTGCCAGCAGCTTACGGAGGCTAGCGGGAGGAAACACCGGGGAGCTGTTTTTT. The full variable domain, completed using reference TRBV7-9 and TRBJ2-2, is DTGVSQNPRHKITKRGQNVTFRCDPISEHNRLYWYRQTLGQGPEFLTYFQNEAQLEKSRLLSDRFSAERPKGSFSTLEIQRTEQGDSAMYLCASSLRRLAGGNTGELFFGEGSRLTVL.